This T cell receptor beta chain came from a study of graft-versus-host responses after intestinal transplantation (dated by TCRdb to the early 2020s). In terms of the full investigation: Multivisceral, liver-intestinal, or isolated intestinal transplants were received by the recipients. All recipients received anti-thymocyte globulin induction followed by maintenance tacrolimus and steroids for around three years. Bulk TCR-beta CDR3 sequencing was used to track graft-versus-host and host-versus-graft alloreactive T cell clones in the graft, circulation and bone marrow after intestinal transplantation. To identify alloreactive clones, pre-transplant mixed lymphocyte reaction products were sequenced and then compared with unstimulated pre-transplant donor and recipient T cells. The cohort enrolled about two dozen intestinal transplant recipients including one retransplant, and a few patients lacking pretransplant specimens were excluded. Donor T cell macrochimerism was defined as a peak of at least 4% donor T cells among recipient peripheral blood mononuclear cells. Samples from a few later patients were sequenced in-house on an Illumina MiSeq with MiXCR processing rather than by the commercial service.

Regarding this clone: This receptor's antigen is unknown. Base qualities were left out, and no much larger clone turns up one base away.

This specimen's time point label, interpreted: cells obtained before transplantation from donor or recipient. CD3+CD4+ and CD3+CD8+ populations were FACS-sorted from unstimulated pre-transplant donor and recipient cells taken from spleen or lymph nodes. The protocol used for the library was the immunoSEQ multiplex PCR assay. For most patients, genomic DNA was isolated with the Qiagen DNeasy Blood and Tissue Kit and shipped frozen to Adaptive Biotechnologies for TCR sequencing. For most patients, high-throughput TCR-beta CDR3 sequencing of genomic DNA was performed by Adaptive Biotechnologies. The authors processed their data as follows. TCR sequencing data for roughly 17 patients were retrieved from Adaptive's ImmunoSEQ software; a few other patients were processed with MiXCR and VDJtools. To correct CD4 versus CD8 sorting errors, sequences present in both subsets at a frequency ratio below 5:1 were removed. CDR3 nucleotide sequences shared by donor and recipient were removed because the origin of these sequences could not be assigned. To be classed as alloreactive, a clone needed at least 2-fold expansion over unstimulated cells and a minimum CFSE-low frequency of 0.002% (template counts) or 0.001% (read counts). A clone was considered mappable if detected in the sequenced pre-transplant spleen, lymph node, or MLR CFSE-low populations of the donor or recipient. Cumulative frequency of alloreactive clones was calculated as a percentage of all sequences weighted by copy number. Imported from immuneACCESS, the table was reduced by TCRdb to in-frame sequences with V and J called. These copies leave out some clones; in studies compared against another copy, an unresolved V gene accounts for under half, and the cause of the remainder is not known. For V, J and clone size, that table is used; D and trimming come from the DNA. This sample lists 96,000 or so clones; 80% to 95% were detected once. The ten largest clones represent around 0.17% of the sample.

Study-wide findings and limitations: Patients with donor T cell macrochimerism had high GvH to HvG T cell clonal ratios in their allografts. The relatively low number and heterogeneity of intestinal transplant patients limited the conclusions. Early after transplant, peak levels of circulating GvH clones were found to be associated with declines in HvG clones. GvH clones were found in recipient bone marrow, and some of the GvH clones appeared earlier in ileal mucosa or blood, which is consistent with an intestinal mucosal origin.

The material was unstimulated CD4+ T cells sorted from spleen or lymph node cells, obtained before intestinal transplant. This sequence originates from a human donor who received an intestinal transplant.

The sequence in DNA is TGTGCCAGCAGTGCGGACAGGGGGCTCAACTATGGCTACACCTTC. This encodes CASSADRGLNYGYTF. The chain is assembled from TRBV25-1 and TRBJ1-2; 11 bases in between match TRBD1. CDR3 length: 15 amino acids, cysteine to phenylalanine. Of the read, only the CDR3 DNA is kept; its 45 bases are in frame from base 1. The germline V and J ends show losses of 4 bases and 2 bases respectively, and no gene match explains 3 bases of the junction. The CDR1 and CDR2 encoded by the germline V gene are MGHDK and SYGVNS.